This section outlines one T cell receptor (beta chain) sequence together with its context. Its antigen is not identified. The data were produced by immunoSEQ multiplex PCR, yet TCRdb's version contains in-frame clones alone and is incomplete. The table has 20,000 or so clones, over 85% seen once. Germline trimming cut 3 bases from V and 4 bases from J; bases unmatched to any gene: 6. CDR1 and CDR2 (germline): SEHNR, FQNEAQ (reference sequence). This CDR3 is built from 15 residues. These memory T cells were uncultured and sequenced directly after ex vivo isolation. The data stem from a study of CD4 T cell repertoires in COVID-19. Study-wide context: CFSE-low cells expanded nine to eleven days with IL-2, then restimulated with other coronavirus spikes. Findings and caveats of the study: Several top expanded SARS-CoV-2-reactive clonotypes were shared by two or three memory subsets. Some SARS-CoV-2 clonotypes, between roughly 6 and 25%, recurred in SARS-CoV and/or HKU1 cultures.

The sequences come from circulating follicular helper CD4+ T cells (cTfh) from blood, collected before the COVID-19 pandemic. This receptor was identified in a human donor who had COVID-19. The chain joins TRBV7-9 to TRBJ1-2; the match to TRBD1 covers 9 bases. This chain's CDR3 is CASSFQGQGSYGYTF. CDR3 coding DNA: TGTGCCAGCAGCTTTCAGGGACAGGGTAGCTATGGCTACACCTTC.